One and the same sample provided the 5 T cell receptor beta chains below, sequenced in a study of monozygotic twins with inflammatory bowel disease. No DNA is given; TCRdb re-called the 5' RACE reads and lists each CDR3 protein once. This table holds around 450,000 distinct CDR3 sequences. Sequences were obtained from blood. All receptors derive from a human donor with ulcerative colitis or Crohn's disease, or a healthy co-twin of an affected twin (not recorded which).

The chain recombines TRBV12-5 with TRBJ2-1. The CDR3 consists of 14 residues. The germline CDR1 and CDR2 sequences are LGHNT and FRNRAP. CDR3: CASGSVMGKGEQFF.

CDR3: CASSSPTDTQYF. The rearrangement joins TRBV28 to TRBJ2-3. The CDR3 covers 12 residues. The V gene's germline CDR1 is MDHEN and CDR2 SYDVKM.

The chain employs TRBV29-1 and TRBJ2-7. This CDR3 region has 13 residues. Germline V lookup: CDR1 SQVTM, CDR2 ANQGSEA. CDR3: CSGRLSDRPEQYF.

This chain links TRBV27 with TRBJ2-2; TCRdb selects TRBD1, and the lack of DNA leaves this call unchecked. The CDR3 has 14 residues. The V gene's germline CDR1 is MNHEY and CDR2 SMNVEV (reference sequence). Here the CDR3 reads CASSRGQYTGELFF.

CDR3 sequence reads: CSSGSYSQETQYF. This rearrangement joins TRBV29-1 to TRBJ2-5. CDR3 length: 13 residues. Germline-derived CDR1 and CDR2 are SQVTM and ANQGSEA.